The clone carrying this T cell receptor (beta chain) was observed at least ten times. No antigen is known for it. This entry is derived from a study of human T cells and chemical hapten exposure. Findings of the study overall: TCRs whose frequency exceeded 1 in 1000 remained the same following DPC sensitization. Donors in the study had alopecia, meaning their immune response may differ from healthy people's.

The CDR3 is 19 amino acids. V shed 0 bases and J shed 8 bases, with 25 bases lying between them. CDR1 and CDR2 from the germline V gene are SGHTA and FQGNSA. As for time point: patch test 2, 6 weeks after DPC sensitization. The treatment was: therapeutic diphenylcyclopropenone sensitization with weekly scalp DPC. Each CDR3 protein is one row after TCRdb ran MiXCR on the RACE reads. The sample contains approximately 89,000 distinct CDR3 sequences, about 9.4% of which appear only once. The sample here was whole blood, taken in connection with sensitization to the hapten diphenylcyclopropenone (DPC). The V call is TRBV7-2, the J call TRBJ1-4; perhaps TRBD1 as D (5 bases). This receptor was identified in a woman in her 30s with alopecia areata. Some clones in this sample may be carry-over from other donors' samples. The DNA for the CDR3 is TGTGCCAGCAGCTTAGCGCTAATGCGTGGGGGGAAGGAGTGGGAAAAACTGTTTTTT. It codes for CASSLALMRGGKEWEKLFF.